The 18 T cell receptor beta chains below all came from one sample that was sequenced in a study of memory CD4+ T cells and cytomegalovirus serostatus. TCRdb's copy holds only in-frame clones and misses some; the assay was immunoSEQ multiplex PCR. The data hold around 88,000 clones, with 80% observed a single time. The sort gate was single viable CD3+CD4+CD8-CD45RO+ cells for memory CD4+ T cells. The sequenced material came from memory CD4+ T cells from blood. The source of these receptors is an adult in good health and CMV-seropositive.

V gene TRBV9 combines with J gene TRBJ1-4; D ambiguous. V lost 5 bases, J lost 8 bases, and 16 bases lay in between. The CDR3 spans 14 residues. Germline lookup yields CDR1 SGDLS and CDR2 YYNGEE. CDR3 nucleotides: TGTGCCAGCAGTGGGAGGTCTCGAGGGGAAAAACTGTTTTTT. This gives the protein CASSGRSRGEKLFF. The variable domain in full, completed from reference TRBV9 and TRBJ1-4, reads DSGVTQTPKHLITATGQRVTLRCSPRSGDLSVYWYQQSLDQGLQFLIQYYNGEERAKGNILERFSAQQFPDLHSELNLSSLELGDSALYFCASSGRSRGEKLFFGSGTQLSVL.

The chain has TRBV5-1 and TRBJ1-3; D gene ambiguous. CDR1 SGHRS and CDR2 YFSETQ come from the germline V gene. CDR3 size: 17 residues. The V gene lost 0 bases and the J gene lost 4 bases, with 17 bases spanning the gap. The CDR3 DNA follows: TGCGCCAGCAGCTTGGCCTGGACCCAAACGGCCGGAAACACCATATATTTT. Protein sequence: CASSLAWTQTAGNTIYF.

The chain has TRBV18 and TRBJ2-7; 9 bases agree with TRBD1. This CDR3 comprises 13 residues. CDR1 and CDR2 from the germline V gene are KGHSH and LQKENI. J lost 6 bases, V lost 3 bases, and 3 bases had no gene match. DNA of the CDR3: TGTGCCAGCTCACCTGGGACAGGGTTCGAGCAGTACTTC. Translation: CASSPGTGFEQYF.

As DNA, the CDR3 is TGTGCCAGCAGCTCAGACAGGGGGGTTGGCTACACCTTC. This encodes CASSSDRGVGYTF. The rearrangement links TRBV5-6 to TRBJ1-2; 9 bases align to TRBD1. Per germline, CDR1 SGHDT and CDR2 YYEEEE. Trimming cost V 3 bases and J 7 bases; bases outside gene matches: 4. The CDR3 has 13 amino acids.

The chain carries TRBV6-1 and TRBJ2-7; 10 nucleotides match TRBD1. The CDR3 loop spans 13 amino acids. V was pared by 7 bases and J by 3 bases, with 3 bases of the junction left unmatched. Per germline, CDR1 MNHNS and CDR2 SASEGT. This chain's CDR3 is CASNGQGGYEQYF. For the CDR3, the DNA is TGTGCCAGCAATGGACAGGGGGGCTACGAGCAGTACTTC.

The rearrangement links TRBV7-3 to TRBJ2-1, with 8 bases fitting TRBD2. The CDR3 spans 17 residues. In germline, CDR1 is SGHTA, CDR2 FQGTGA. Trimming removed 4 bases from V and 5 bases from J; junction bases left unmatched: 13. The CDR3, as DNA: TGTGCCAGCAGCTCTACTATAGCGGGACCTTCTCACAATGAGCAGTTCTTC. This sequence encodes CASSSTIAGPSHNEQFF.

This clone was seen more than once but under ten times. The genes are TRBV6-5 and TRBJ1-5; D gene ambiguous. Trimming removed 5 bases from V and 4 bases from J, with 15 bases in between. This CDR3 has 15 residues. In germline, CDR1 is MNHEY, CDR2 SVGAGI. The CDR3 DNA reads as TGTGCCAGCAGTCGAAACCGGGAATCTAATCAGCCCCAGCATTTT. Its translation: CASSRNRESNQPQHF.

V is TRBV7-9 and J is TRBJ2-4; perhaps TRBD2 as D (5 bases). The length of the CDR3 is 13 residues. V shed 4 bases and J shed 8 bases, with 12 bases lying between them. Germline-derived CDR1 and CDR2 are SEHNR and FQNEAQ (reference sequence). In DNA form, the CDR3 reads TGTGCCAGCAGCTCGGGATCCCTGCACATTCAGTACTTC. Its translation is CASSSGSLHIQYF.

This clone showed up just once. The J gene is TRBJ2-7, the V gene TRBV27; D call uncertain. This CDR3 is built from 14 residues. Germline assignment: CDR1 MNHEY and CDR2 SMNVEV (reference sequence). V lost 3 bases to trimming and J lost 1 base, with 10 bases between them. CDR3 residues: CASSLIGASYEQYF. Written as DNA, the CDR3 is TGTGCCAGCAGTTTGATCGGAGCTTCCTACGAGCAGTACTTC.

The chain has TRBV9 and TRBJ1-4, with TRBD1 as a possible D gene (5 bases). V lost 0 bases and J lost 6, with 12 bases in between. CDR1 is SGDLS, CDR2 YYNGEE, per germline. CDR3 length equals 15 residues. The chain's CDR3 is CASSVGWGEDEKLFF. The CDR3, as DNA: TGTGCCAGCAGCGTAGGGTGGGGGGAGGATGAAAAACTGTTTTTT. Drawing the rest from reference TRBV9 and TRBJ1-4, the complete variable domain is DSGVTQTPKHLITATGQRVTLRCSPRSGDLSVYWYQQSLDQGLQFLIQYYNGEERAKGNILERFSAQQFPDLHSELNLSSLELGDSALYFCASSVGWGEDEKLFFGSGTQLSVL.

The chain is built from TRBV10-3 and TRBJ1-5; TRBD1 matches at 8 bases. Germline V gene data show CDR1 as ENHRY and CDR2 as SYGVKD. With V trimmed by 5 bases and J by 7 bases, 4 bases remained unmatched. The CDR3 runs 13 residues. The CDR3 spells CAISMDRDQPQHF. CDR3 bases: TGTGCCATCAGTATGGACAGGGACCAGCCCCAGCATTTT.

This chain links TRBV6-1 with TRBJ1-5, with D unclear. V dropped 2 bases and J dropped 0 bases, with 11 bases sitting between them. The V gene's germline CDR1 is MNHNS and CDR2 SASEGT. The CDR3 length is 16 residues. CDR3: CASSEKEDYSNQPQHF. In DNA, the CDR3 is TGTGCCAGCAGTGAAAAAGAAGATTATAGCAATCAGCCCCAGCATTTT.

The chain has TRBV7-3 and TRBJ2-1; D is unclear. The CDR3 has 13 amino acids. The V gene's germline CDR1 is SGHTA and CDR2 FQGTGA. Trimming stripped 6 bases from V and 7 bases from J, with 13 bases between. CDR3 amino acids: CASRKRVGNEQFF. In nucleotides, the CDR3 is TGTGCCAGCAGGAAAAGGGTCGGGAATGAGCAGTTCTTC.

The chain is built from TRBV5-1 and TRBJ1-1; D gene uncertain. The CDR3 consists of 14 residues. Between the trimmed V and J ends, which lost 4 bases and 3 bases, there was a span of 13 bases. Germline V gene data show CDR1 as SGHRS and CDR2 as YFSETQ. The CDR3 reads CASSNYVGDTEAFF. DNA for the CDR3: TGCGCCAGCAGCAATTACGTTGGGGACACTGAAGCTTTCTTT.

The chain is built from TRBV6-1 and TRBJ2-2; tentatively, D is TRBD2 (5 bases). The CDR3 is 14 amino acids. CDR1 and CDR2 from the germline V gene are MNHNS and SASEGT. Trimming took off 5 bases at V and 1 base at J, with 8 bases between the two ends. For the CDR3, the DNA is TGTGCCAGCAGTAGTGGGAGGAACACCGGGGAGCTGTTTTTT. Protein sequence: CASSSGRNTGELFF.

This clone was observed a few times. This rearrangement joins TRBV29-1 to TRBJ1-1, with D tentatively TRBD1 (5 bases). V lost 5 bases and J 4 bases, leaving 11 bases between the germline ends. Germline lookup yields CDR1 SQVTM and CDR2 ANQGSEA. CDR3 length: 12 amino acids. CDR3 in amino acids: CSVKDGGTEAFF. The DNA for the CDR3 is TGCAGCGTTAAGGACGGGGGCACTGAAGCTTTCTTT.

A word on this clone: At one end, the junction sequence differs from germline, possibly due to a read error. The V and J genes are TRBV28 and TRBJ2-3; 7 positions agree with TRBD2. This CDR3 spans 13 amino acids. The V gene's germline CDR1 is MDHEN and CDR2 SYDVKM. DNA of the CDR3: TGTGCCAGCAGTTTGACTAGCAAAGATACGCAGTATTTT. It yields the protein CASSLTSKDTQYF.

CDR3 protein: CASAPTMGGRTDTQYF. The CDR3 nucleotides are TGTGCCAGCGCACCGACAATGGGGGGCCGCACAGATACGCAGTATTTT. The gene calls are TRBV28 and TRBJ2-3; possibly TRBD1 or TRBD2 for D (6 bases each). V lost 8 bases to trimming and J lost 1 base, with 19 bases between them. The length of the CDR3 is 16 residues. Germline values: CDR1 MDHEN, CDR2 SYDVKM.